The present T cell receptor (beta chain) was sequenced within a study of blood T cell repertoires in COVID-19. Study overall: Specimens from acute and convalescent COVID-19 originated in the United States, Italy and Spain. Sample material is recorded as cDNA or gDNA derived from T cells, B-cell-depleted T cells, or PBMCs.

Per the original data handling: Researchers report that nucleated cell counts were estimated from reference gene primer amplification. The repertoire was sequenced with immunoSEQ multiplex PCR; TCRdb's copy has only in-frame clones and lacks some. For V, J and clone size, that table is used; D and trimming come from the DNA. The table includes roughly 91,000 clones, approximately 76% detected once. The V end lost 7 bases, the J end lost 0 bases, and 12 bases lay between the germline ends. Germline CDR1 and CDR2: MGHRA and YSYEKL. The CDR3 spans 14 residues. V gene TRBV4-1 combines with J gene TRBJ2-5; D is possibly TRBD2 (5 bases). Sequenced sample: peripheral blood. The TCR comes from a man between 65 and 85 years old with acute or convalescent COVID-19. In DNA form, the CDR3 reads TGCGCCAGCACCCCAACTAGGTACCAAGAGACCCAGTACTTC. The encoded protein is CASTPTRYQETQYF.